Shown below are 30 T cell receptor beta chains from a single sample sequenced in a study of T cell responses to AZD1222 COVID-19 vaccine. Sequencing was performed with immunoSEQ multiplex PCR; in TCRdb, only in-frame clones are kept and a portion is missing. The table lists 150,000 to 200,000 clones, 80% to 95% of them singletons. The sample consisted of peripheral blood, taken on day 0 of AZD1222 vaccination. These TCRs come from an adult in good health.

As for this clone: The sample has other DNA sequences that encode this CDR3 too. The CDR3 is CASSPRQGDGYTF. The CDR3 DNA is TGTGCCAGCTCACCGAGGCAGGGGGACGGCTACACCTTC. V and J are TRBV18 and TRBJ1-2, with 7 bases that match TRBD1. The CDR3 length is 13 residues. CDR1 and CDR2 from the germline V gene are KGHSH and LQKENI. With 3 bases clipped from V and 8 bases from J, the junction kept 6 bases outside the gene matches.

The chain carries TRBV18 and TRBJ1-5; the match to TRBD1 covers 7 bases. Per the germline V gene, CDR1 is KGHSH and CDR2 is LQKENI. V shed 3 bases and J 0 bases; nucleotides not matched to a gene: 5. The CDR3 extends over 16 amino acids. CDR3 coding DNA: TGTGCCAGCTCACCGGGACAGTCGAATAGCAATCAGCCCCAGCATTTT. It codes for CASSPGQSNSNQPQHF.

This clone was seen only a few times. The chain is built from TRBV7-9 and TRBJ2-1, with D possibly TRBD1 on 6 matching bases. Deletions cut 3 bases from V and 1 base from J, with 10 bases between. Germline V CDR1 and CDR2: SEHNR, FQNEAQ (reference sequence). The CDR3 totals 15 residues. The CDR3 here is CASSFHRESYNEQFF. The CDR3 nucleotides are TGTGCCAGCAGCTTCCACAGGGAGTCCTACAATGAGCAGTTCTTC.

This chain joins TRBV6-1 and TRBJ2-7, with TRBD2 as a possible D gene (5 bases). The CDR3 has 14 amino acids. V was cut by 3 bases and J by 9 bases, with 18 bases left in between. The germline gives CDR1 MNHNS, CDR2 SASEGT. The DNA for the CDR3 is TGTGCCAGCAGTGAGGGAGCTCTGTTCTTCGTGCAGTACTTC. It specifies CASSEGALFFVQYF.

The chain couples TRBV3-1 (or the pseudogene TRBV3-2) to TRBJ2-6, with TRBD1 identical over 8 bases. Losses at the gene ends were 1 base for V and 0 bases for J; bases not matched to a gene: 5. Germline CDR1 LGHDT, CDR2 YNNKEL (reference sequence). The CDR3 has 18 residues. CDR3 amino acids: CASSQVGTGGSGANVLTF. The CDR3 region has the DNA TGTGCCAGCAGCCAAGTTGGAACAGGGGGCTCTGGGGCCAACGTCCTGACTTTC.

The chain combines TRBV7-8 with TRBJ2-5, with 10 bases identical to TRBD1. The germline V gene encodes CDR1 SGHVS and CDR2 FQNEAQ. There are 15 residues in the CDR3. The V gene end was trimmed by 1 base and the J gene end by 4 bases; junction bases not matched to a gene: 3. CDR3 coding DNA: TGTGCCAGCAGCTTAGTCCGGACAGGGGGAGAGACCCAGTACTTC. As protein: CASSLVRTGGETQYF.

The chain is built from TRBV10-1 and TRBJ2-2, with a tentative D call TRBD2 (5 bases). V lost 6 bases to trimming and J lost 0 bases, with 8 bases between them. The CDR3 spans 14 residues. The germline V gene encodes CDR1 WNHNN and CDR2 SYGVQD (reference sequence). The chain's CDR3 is CASSLGANTGELFF. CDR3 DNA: TGCGCCAGCAGCCTGGGAGCGAACACCGGGGAGCTGTTTTTT.

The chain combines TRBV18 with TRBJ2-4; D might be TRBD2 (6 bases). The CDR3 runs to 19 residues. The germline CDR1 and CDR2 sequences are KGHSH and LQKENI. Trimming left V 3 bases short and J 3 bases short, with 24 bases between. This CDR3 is CASSPGGPGTERSKNIQYF. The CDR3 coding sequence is TGTGCCAGCTCACCGGGGGGACCTGGTACTGAACGGAGCAAAAACATTCAGTACTTC.

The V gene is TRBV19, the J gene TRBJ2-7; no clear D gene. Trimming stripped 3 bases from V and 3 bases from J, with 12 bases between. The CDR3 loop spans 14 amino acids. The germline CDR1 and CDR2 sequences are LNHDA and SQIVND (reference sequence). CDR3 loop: CASSIPGFNYEQYF. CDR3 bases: TGTGCCAGTAGTATCCCTGGGTTTAACTACGAGCAGTACTTC.

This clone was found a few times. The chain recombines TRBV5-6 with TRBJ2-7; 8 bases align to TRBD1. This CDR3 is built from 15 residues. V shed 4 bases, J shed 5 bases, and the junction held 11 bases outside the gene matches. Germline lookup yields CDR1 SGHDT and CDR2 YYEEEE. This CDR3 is CASSVVWTGQHEQYF. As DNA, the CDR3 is TGTGCCAGCAGCGTCGTTTGGACAGGGCAGCACGAGCAGTACTTC.

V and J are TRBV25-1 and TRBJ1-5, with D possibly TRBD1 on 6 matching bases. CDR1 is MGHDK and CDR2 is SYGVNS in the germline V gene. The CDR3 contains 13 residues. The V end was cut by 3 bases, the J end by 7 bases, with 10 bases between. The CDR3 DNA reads TGTGCCAGCAGTGATACAGGGTACCAGCCCCAGCATTTT. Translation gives CASSDTGYQPQHF.

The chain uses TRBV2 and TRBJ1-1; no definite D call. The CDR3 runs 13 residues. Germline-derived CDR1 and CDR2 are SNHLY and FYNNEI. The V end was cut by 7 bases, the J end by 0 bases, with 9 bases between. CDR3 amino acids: CASTAVVNTEAFF. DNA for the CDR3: TGTGCCAGCACAGCGGTGGTGAACACTGAAGCTTTCTTT.

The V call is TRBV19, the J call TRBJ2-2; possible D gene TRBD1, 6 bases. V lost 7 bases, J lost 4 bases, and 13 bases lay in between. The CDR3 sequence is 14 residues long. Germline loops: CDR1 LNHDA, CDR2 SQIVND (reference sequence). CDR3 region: CASTVQGPTGELFF. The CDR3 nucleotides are TGTGCCAGTACCGTACAGGGACCCACCGGGGAGCTGTTTTTT.

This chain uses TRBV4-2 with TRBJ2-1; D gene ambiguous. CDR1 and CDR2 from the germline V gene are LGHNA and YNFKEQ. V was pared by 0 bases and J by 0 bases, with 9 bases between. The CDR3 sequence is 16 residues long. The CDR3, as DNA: TGTGCCAGCAGCCAAGAAGGTGGAAACTCCTACAATGAGCAGTTCTTC. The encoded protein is CASSQEGGNSYNEQFF.

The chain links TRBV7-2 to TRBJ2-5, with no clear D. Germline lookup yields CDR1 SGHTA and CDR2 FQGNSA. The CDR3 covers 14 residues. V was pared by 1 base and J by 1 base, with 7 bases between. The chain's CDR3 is CASSLEPSQETQYF. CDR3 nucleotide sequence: TGTGCCAGCAGCTTAGAACCTAGCCAAGAGACCCAGTACTTC.

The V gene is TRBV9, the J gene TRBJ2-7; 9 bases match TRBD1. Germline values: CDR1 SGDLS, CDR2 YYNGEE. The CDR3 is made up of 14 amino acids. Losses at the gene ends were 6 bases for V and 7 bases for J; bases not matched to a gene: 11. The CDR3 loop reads CASNTGTGLGEQYF. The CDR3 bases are TGTGCCAGCAACACCGGGACAGGGTTGGGGGAGCAGTACTTC.

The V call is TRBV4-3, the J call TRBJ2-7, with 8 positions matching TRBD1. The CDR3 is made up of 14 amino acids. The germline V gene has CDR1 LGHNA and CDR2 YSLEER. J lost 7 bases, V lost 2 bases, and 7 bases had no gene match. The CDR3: CASSQTDRDWEQYF. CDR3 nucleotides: TGCGCCAGCAGCCAAACGGACAGGGACTGGGAGCAGTACTTC.

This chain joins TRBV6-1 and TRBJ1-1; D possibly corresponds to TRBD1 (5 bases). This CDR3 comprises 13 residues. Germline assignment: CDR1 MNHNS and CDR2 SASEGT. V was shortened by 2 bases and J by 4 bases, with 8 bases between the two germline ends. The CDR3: CASSEFQGTEAFF. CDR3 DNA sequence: TGTGCCAGCAGTGAATTTCAGGGCACTGAAGCTTTCTTT.

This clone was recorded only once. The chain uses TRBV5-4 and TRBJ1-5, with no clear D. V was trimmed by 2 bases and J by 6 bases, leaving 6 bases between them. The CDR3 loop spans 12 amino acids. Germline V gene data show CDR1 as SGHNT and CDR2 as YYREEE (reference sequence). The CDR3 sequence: CASSFVGQPQHF. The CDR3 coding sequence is TGTGCCAGCAGCTTTGTGGGTCAGCCCCAGCATTTT.

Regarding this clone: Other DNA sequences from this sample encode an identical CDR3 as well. For the CDR3, the DNA is TGTGCCAGCTCACCTCCCAGCTCCTACGAGCAGTACTTC. Protein product: CASSPPSSYEQYF. The chain links TRBV18 to TRBJ2-7; D gene uncertain. The germline CDR1 and CDR2 sequences are KGHSH and LQKENI. V gave up 3 bases and J gave up 0 bases, with 6 bases separating them. The CDR3 totals 13 residues. The entire variable domain, with the rest obtained from reference TRBV18 and TRBJ2-7, is as follows: NAGVMQNPRHLVRRRGQEARLRCSPMKGHSHVYWYRQLPEEGLKFMVYLQKENIIDESGMPKERFSAEFPKEGPSILRIQQVVRGDSAAYFCASSPPSSYEQYFGPGTRLTVT.

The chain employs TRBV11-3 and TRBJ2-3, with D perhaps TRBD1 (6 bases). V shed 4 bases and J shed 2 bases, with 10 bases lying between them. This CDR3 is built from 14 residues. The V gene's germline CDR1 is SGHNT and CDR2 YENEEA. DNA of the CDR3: TGTGCCAGCAGCTCTCAGGGGCCCACAGATACGCAGTATTTT. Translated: CASSSQGPTDTQYF.

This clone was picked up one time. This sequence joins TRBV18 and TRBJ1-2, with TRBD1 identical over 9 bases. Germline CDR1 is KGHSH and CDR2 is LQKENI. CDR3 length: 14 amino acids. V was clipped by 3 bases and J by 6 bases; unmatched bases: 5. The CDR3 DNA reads TGTGCCAGCTCACCCCGGACAGGGGAGGATGGCTACACCTTC. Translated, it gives CASSPRTGEDGYTF.

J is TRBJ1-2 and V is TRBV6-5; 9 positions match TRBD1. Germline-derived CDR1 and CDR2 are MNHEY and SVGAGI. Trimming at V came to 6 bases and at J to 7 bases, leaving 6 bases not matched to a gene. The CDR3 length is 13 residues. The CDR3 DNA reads TGTGCCAGCAGAGTAACAGGGGGCTCTGGCTACACCTTC. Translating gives CASRVTGGSGYTF.

The DNA of the CDR3 is TGCGCCAGCAGCCAAGTGCCTATCTCTGTGGGGGGCTACACCTTC. It specifies CASSQVPISVGGYTF. The chain links TRBV4-3 to TRBJ1-2, with D unclear. Per the germline V gene, CDR1 is LGHNA and CDR2 is YSLEER. The CDR3 contains 15 residues. The germline V and J ends were trimmed by 1 base and 8 bases, with 17 bases remaining between them.

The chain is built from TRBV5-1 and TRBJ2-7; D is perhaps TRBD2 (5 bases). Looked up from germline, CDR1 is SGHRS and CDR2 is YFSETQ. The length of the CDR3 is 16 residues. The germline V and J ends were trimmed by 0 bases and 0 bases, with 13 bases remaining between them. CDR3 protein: CASSLEASRSSYEQYF. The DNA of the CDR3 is TGCGCCAGCAGCTTGGAGGCTAGCCGGAGCTCCTACGAGCAGTACTTC.

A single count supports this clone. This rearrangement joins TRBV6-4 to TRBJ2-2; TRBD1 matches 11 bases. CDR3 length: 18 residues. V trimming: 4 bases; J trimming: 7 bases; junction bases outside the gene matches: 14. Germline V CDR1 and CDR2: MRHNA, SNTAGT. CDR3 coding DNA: TGTGCCAGCAGTGCAACCGCCGGGACAGGGGGTAAAGGCGGGGAGCTGTTTTTT. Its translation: CASSATAGTGGKGGELFF.

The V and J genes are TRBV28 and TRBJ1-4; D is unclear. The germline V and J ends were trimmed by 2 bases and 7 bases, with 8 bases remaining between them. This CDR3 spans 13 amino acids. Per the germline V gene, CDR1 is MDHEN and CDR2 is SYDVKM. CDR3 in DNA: TGTGCCAGCAGTTTACCTGGGGTTGAAAAACTGTTTTTT. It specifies CASSLPGVEKLFF.

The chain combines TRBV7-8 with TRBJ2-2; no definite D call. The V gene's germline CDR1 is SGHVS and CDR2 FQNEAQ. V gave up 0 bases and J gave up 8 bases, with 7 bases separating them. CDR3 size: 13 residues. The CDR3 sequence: CASSLARMGELFF. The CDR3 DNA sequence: TGTGCCAGCAGCTTAGCGAGGATGGGGGAGCTGTTTTTT.

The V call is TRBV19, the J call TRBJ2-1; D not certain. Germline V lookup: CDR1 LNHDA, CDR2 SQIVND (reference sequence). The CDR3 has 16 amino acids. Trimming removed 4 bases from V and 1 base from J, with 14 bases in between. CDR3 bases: TGTGCCAGTAGTAGGGCAATGGCTCCTTCCTACAATGAGCAGTTCTTC. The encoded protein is CASSRAMAPSYNEQFF. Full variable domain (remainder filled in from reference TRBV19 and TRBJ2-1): DGGITQSPKYLFRKEGQNVTLSCEQNLNHDAMYWYRQDPGQGLRLIYYSQIVNDFQKGDIAEGYSVSREKKESFPLTVTSAQKNPTAFYLCASSRAMAPSYNEQFFGPGTRLTVL.

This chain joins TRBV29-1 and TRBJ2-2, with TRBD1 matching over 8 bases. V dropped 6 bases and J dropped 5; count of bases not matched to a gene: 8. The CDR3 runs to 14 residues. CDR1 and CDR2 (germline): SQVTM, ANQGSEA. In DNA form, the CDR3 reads TGCAGCGTCGCGCAGGGGGCTGGGACCGGGGAGCTGTTTTTT. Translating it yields CSVAQGAGTGELFF.